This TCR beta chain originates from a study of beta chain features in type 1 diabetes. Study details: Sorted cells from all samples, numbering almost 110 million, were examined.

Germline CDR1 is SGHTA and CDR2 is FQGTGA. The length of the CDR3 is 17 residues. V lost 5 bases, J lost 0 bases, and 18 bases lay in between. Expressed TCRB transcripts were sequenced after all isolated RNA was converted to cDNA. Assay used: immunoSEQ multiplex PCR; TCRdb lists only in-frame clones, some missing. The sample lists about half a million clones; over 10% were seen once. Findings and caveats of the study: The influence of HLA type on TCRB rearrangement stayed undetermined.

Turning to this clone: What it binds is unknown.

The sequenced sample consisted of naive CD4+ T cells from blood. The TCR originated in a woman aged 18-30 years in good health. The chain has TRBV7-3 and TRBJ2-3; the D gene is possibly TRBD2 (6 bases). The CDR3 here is CASSTHRGGWSTDTQYF. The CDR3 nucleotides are TGTGCCAGCAGCACACACCGGGGAGGATGGAGCACAGATACGCAGTATTTT.